The source of this TCR beta chain is a study of shared clonotypes between healthy human individuals. With 2 bases removed from V and 6 bases from J, the gap between germline ends came to 13 bases. Germline CDR1 reads MNHNS; CDR2 reads SASEGT. This CDR3 region has 14 residues. Source study methods: ImmunoSEQ only sent back junction sequences with no quality scores, so filtering was done differently. The repertoire was sequenced with immunoSEQ multiplex PCR; TCRdb's copy has only in-frame clones and lacks some. Clonal size and the V and J genes are those of that table, whereas D and trimming came from the DNA. The sample consists of approximately 460,000 clones, roughly three quarters of them appearing once. For unsorted samples, genomic DNA was extracted from around 86 million PBMCs.

The receptor's source is a woman in her thirties or forties in good health. Some clones in this sample may be carry-over from other donors' samples. The chain employs TRBV6-1 and TRBJ1-2; TRBD1 might be the D (6 bases). The sample comprised PBMCs. CDR3 DNA: TGTGCCAGCAGTGAAATCCGGGGGCTAGATGGCTACACCTTC. This encodes CASSEIRGLDGYTF.